A single sample is the source of the 18 T cell receptor beta chains below, sequenced in a study of cytomegalovirus exposure and HLA in healthy donors. The data were produced by immunoSEQ multiplex PCR, yet TCRdb's version contains in-frame clones alone and is incomplete. Of roughly 180,000 clones listed, about four fifths were seen once; the top ten hold roughly 7.5%. The sample taken for sequencing was PBMCs. Receptor source: a man younger than 35 in good health and CMV-seropositive.

This chain uses TRBV5-6 with TRBJ2-7, with 13 bases identical to TRBD2. In germline, CDR1 is SGHDT, CDR2 YYEEEE. V lost 4 bases and J lost 2; bases outside the gene matches: 6. This CDR3 is built from 16 residues. CDR3 in amino acids: CASSDGTSGTTYEQYF. Written as DNA, the CDR3 is TGTGCCAGCAGCGATGGGACTAGCGGGACAACCTACGAGCAGTACTTC.

The rearrangement links TRBV7-6 to TRBJ2-1; D not resolved. Trimming cost V 5 bases and J 10 bases, with 15 bases left between them. Germline-derived CDR1 and CDR2 are SGHVS and FNYEAQ. CDR3 length: 13 amino acids. CDR3 sequence: CASSGTVAWEQFF. CDR3 coding DNA: TGTGCCAGCAGCGGTACCGTGGCATGGGAGCAGTTCTTC.

This clone occurred once. The chain has TRBV7-7 and TRBJ2-5; the D gene is possibly TRBD2 (6 bases). The length of the CDR3 is 15 residues. Germline-derived CDR1 and CDR2 are SSHAT and FNYEAQ (reference sequence). The V end was cut by 5 bases, the J end by 5 bases, with 18 bases between. DNA of the CDR3: TGTGCCAGCAGCCCTGATCGGGGGTTGTACGAGACCCAGTACTTC. Amino acid sequence: CASSPDRGLYETQYF.

This chain joins TRBV27 and TRBJ1-1, with a weak D call TRBD1 (5 bases). The V and J ends lost 6 bases and 1 base respectively, with 9 bases between them. This CDR3 spans 13 amino acids. Germline loops: CDR1 MNHEY, CDR2 SMNVEV (reference sequence). The DNA of the CDR3 is TGTGCCAGCAGGCTAACAGGGAACACTGAAGCTTTCTTT. Residues: CASRLTGNTEAFF.

CDR3 DNA sequence: TGTGCCTGGTGTCTGCGGGGCCCCTTTGAAAAACTGTTTTTT. This gives the protein CAWCLRGPFEKLFF. The chain is built from TRBV30 and TRBJ1-4, with D maybe TRBD1 (5 bases). The ends were cut back, 5 bases at V and 7 bases at J, with 17 bases in the middle. Germline V gives CDR1 GTSNPN, CDR2 SVGIG (reference sequence). This CDR3 is built from 14 residues.

This chain connects TRBV7-6 to TRBJ1-4; TRBD1 agrees at 8 bases. The CDR3 runs 16 residues. Trimming took 4 bases from V and 7 from J; bases not matched to a gene: 11. Looked up from germline, CDR1 is SGHVS and CDR2 is FNYEAQ. CDR3 nucleotide sequence: TGTGCCAGCAGCTCCCCCTACAGGGGGAGAGTTGAAAAACTGTTTTTT. Residues: CASSSPYRGRVEKLFF.

The chain combines TRBV9 with TRBJ1-2, with 10 bases matching TRBD1. The V and J ends lost 2 bases and 1 base, in that order; junction bases with no gene match: 8. The germline CDR1 and CDR2 sequences are SGDLS and YYNGEE. There are 17 residues in the CDR3. CDR3 loop: CASSVWSGQGVNYGYTF. CDR3 coding DNA: TGTGCCAGCAGCGTCTGGTCCGGACAGGGGGTTAACTATGGCTACACCTTC.

The chain has TRBV9 and TRBJ2-7; no reliable D call. This CDR3 contains 15 residues. In germline, CDR1 is SGDLS, CDR2 YYNGEE. V lost 0 bases, J lost 0 bases, and 10 bases lay in between. The CDR3 coding sequence is TGTGCCAGCAGCGTAGATCTCCCGAGCTCCTACGAGCAGTACTTC. Translating it yields CASSVDLPSSYEQYF. The full variable domain, with the rest looked up from reference TRBV9 and TRBJ2-7, is DSGVTQTPKHLITATGQRVTLRCSPRSGDLSVYWYQQSLDQGLQFLIQYYNGEERAKGNILERFSAQQFPDLHSELNLSSLELGDSALYFCASSVDLPSSYEQYFGPGTRLTVT.

The CDR3 loop is CASSYGQGTKLFF. The CDR3 nucleotides are TGTGCCAGCAGCTACGGACAGGGTACAAAACTGTTTTTT. The V and J genes are TRBV11-2 and TRBJ1-4, with TRBD1 matching 8 bases. CDR3 length equals 13 residues. V trimming: 4 bases; J trimming: 10 bases; junction bases outside the gene matches: 5. Germline loops: CDR1 SGHAT, CDR2 FQNNGV.

The rearrangement links TRBV19 to TRBJ2-2; the match to TRBD1 covers 7 bases. Germline V CDR1 and CDR2: LNHDA, SQIVND (reference sequence). V was pared by 9 bases and J by 5 bases, with 6 bases of the junction left unmatched. This CDR3 is 13 amino acids long. The CDR3 spells CASFRGPTGELFF. For the CDR3, the DNA is TGTGCCAGCTTTAGGGGGCCTACCGGGGAGCTGTTTTTT.

This chain connects TRBV5-1 to TRBJ2-3; TRBD2 matches 9 bases. The V segment lost 0 bases and the J segment 2 bases; nucleotides outside the gene matches: 4. Germline V CDR1 and CDR2: SGHRS, YFSETQ. This CDR3 comprises 16 residues. CDR3 residues: CASSLETSGYTDTQYF. CDR3 nucleotide sequence: TGCGCCAGCAGCTTGGAGACTAGCGGCTACACAGATACGCAGTATTTT.

V is TRBV30 and J is TRBJ2-3, with 9 bases matching TRBD2. Germline CDR1 reads GTSNPN; CDR2 reads SVGIG (reference sequence). The CDR3 length is 15 residues. Germline trimming cut 1 base from V and 2 bases from J; bases unmatched to any gene: 4. The CDR3 spells CAWSALAGSTDTQYF. CDR3 sequence (DNA): TGTGCCTGGAGTGCCCTAGCGGGGTCCACAGATACGCAGTATTTT. The full variable domain, rest sourced from reference TRBV30 and TRBJ2-3, is SQTIHQWPATLVQPVGSPLSLECTVEGTSNPNLYWYRQAAGRGLQLLFYSVGIGQISSEVPQNLSASRPQDRQFILSSKKLLLSDSGFYLCAWSALAGSTDTQYFGPGTRLTVL.

The J gene is TRBJ2-7, the V gene TRBV28; D possibly corresponds to TRBD2 (6 bases). The CDR3 totals 14 residues. V lost 6 bases and J lost 4, with 16 bases in between. Germline loops: CDR1 MDHEN, CDR2 SYDVKM. Here the CDR3 DNA reads TGTGCCAGCAGCCTTGGAGGGCAACCTTACGAGCAGTACTTC. It is translated as CASSLGGQPYEQYF.

The V call is TRBV5-5, the J call TRBJ2-7; 10 bases fit TRBD1. The CDR3 has 17 amino acids. Germline V gene sequence: CDR1 SGHKS, CDR2 YYEKEE (reference sequence). Germline trimming cut 4 bases from V and 6 bases from J; bases unmatched to any gene: 16. CDR3 bases: TGTGCCAGCAGCAGGGGATACGGACAGGGGGAGGTGGTCGAGCAGTACTTC. This gives the protein CASSRGYGQGEVVEQYF.

The chain joins TRBV6-5 to TRBJ2-1; possible D gene TRBD2, 5 bases. V lost 0 bases, J lost 2 bases, and 5 bases lay in between. There are 14 residues in the CDR3. Germline CDR1 reads MNHEY; CDR2 reads SVGAGI. The CDR3 loop reads CASSYSGAYNEQFF. CDR3 nucleotide sequence: TGTGCCAGCAGTTACTCGGGAGCCTACAATGAGCAGTTCTTC.

The V call is TRBV4-3, the J call TRBJ2-1; D gene uncertain. In germline, CDR1 is LGHNA, CDR2 YSLEER. The CDR3 spans 14 residues. V lost 1 base and J 7 bases, leaving 11 bases between the germline ends. CDR3 sequence: CASSQAAFQNEQFF. CDR3 nucleotide sequence: TGCGCCAGCAGCCAAGCCGCCTTCCAGAATGAGCAGTTCTTC.

The V gene is TRBV5-1, the J gene TRBJ1-2; a weak D match, TRBD1 (6 bases). The CDR3 contains 15 residues. CDR1 SGHRS and CDR2 YFSETQ come from the germline V gene. Trimming removed 0 bases at V and 4 bases at J, with 13 bases between. The CDR3: CASSLGQEPFYGYTF. CDR3 sequence (DNA): TGCGCCAGCAGCTTGGGACAGGAGCCCTTCTATGGCTACACCTTC.

V is TRBV29-1 and J is TRBJ2-1; D might be TRBD2 (5 bases). Trimming shortened V by 6 bases and J by 7 bases, and 10 bases separated the two germline ends. CDR1 is SQVTM and CDR2 is ANQGSEA in the germline V gene. CDR3 length: 11 residues. DNA for the CDR3: TGCAGCGTCGCGCTAGCTAATGAGCAGTTCTTC. Protein: CSVALANEQFF.